The clone carrying this T cell receptor beta chain appeared once. Sequencing used immunoSEQ multiplex PCR; TCRdb keeps in-frame clones, though not all of them. Of 50,000 to 70,000 clones listed, about 95% are singletons. The entry originates in a study of technical replicates of blood from a handful of donors. Trimming cost V 7 bases and J 3 bases, with 12 bases left between them. The CDR3 extends over 14 amino acids. Germline V CDR1 and CDR2: LGHNT, FRNRAP. V and J are TRBV12-5 and TRBJ2-2; D is unclear. The receptor's source is a human donor in good health. Some clones in this sample may be carry-over from other donors' samples. The sequencing sample was made of PBMCs. The CDR3 coding sequence is TGTGCTAGTGCCGTTCACACCGACACCGGGGAGCTGTTTTTT. This codes for CASAVHTDTGELFF.